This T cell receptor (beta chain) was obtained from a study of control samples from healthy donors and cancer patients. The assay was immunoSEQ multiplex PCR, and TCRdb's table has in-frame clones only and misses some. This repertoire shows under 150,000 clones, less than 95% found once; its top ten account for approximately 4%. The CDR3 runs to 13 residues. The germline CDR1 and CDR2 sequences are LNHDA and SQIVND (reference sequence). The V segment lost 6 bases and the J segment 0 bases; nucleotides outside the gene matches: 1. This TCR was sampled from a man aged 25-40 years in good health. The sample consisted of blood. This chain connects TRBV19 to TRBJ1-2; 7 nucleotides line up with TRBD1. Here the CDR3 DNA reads TGTGCCAGTAGAACAGGGGCTAACTATGGCTACACCTTC. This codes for CASRTGANYGYTF. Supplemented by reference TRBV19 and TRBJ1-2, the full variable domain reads DGGITQSPKYLFRKEGQNVTLSCEQNLNHDAMYWYRQDPGQGLRLIYYSQIVNDFQKGDIAEGYSVSREKKESFPLTVTSAQKNPTAFYLCASRTGANYGYTFGSGTRLTVV.